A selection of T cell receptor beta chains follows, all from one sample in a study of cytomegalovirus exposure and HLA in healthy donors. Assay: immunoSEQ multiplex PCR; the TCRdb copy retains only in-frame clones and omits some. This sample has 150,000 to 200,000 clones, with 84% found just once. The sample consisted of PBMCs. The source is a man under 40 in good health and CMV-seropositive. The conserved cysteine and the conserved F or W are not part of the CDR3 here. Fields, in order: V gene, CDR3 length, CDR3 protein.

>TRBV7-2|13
ASSWAGSHFYGYT
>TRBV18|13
ASSPNRDIYNEQF
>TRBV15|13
ATSRDTGEEEKLF
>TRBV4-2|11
ASSQVGAHEQY
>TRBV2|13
ASSALAGGVDTQY
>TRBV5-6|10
ASTLPPGDQY
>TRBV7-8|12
ASSRQGGSYEQY
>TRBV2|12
ASRKGLAGSEQY
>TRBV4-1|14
ASSQEDGDSNQPQH
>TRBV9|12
ASSGGGIAYEQY
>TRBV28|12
ASSSAGRGNEQF
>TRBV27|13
ASSSEMQGTGELF
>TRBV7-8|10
ASSPGQGGYT
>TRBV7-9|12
ASSLGAGGSEQY
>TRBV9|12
ASSADGLTDTQY
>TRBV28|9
ASSRGREQY
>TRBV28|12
ASSLNPSAYEQY
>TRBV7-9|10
ASSLGVDTQY
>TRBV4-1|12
ASSKGSGGYTIY
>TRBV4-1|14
ASSQGVAGGNYEQY
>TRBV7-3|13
ASSLSGGSTDTQY
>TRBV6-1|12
ASSGQTGVGEQY
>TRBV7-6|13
ASSLGIRQGNEQF
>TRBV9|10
ASSRGNTEAF
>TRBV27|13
ASSLESGARTEAF
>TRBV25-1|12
ASSKGLAYNEQF
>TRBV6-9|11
ASSYPGAETQY
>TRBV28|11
ASRIQGATEAF
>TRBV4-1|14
ASSQDGTGGSYEQY
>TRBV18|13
ASSPEKTGVYGYT
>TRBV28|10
ASSLLGREAF
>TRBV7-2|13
ASSLNGWGADTQY
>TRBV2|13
ASSSTGPVPYEQY
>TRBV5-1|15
ASSLAYRGMAKNIQY
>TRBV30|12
AWSVTSGSYEQY
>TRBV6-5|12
ASSYSSVYNEQF
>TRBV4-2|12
ASSPGPSGNTIY
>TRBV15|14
ATSRVPTGTNEKLF
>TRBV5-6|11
ASSSTGSYEQY
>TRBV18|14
ASSPQERGSGNTIY
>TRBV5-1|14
ASSLGVRVSGYGYT